A few counts support the clone carrying this T cell receptor (beta chain). The target antigen is unknown. The length of the CDR3 is 16 residues. V was pared by 8 bases and J by 1 base, with 21 bases between. Per germline, CDR1 SGHDT and CDR2 YYEEEE. Amplification targeted TCR beta CDR3 regions from RNA transcripts. The HTBI primer set served for first-round RT-PCR of the TCR CDR3. TCRdb re-called the multiplex PCR reads through MiXCR, storing one row per CDR3 protein. Of hundreds of thousands of distinct CDR3 sequences in the sample, 14% to 15% were seen once. The data were taken from a study of T cells in Graves' hyperthyroidism and ophthalmopathy. General observations from the study: In validation, the model predicted ophthalmopathy. These predictions came a median approximately 5.9 months before onset. Through a model of 13 V-J features, ophthalmopathy was separated from stable hyperthyroidism. Most thyroid clonotypes expanded above 0.001 were also detected in blood.

Thyroid ultrasound and orbital computed tomography, with clinical symptoms and serum thyroxine and TRAb, informed diagnoses. J is TRBJ1-1 and V is TRBV5-6; tentative D call: TRBD1 (5 bases). The source of this sequence is a man in his late teens or twenties with Graves' ophthalmopathy. Sequenced: blood. The CDR3 loop is CASTRDPALRNTEAFF. The CDR3 DNA reads TGTGCCAGTACCCGGGACCCAGCCCTCAGGAACACTGAAGCTTTCTTT. Variable domain in full (rest from reference TRBV5-6 and TRBJ1-1): DAGVTQSPTHLIKTRGQQVTLRCSPKSGHDTVSWYQQALGQGPQFIFQYYEEEERQRGNFPDRFSGHQFPNYSSELNVNALLLGDSALYLCASTRDPALRNTEAFFGQGTRLTVV.